Below are 9 T cell receptor beta chains sequenced from a single sample in a study of T cell repertoires in cytomegalovirus infection. TCRdb re-called the reads through MiXCR, storing one row per CDR3 protein. Of 750,000 to 900,000 distinct CDR3 sequences listed, almost 30% are singletons. These receptors have no identified antigens. Sample: cultured CD8+ T cells from PBMCs, taken from culture after CMV antigen stimulation. The receptors stem from a human donor in good health (CMV status not recorded). Some clones in this sample may be carry-over from other donors' samples.

This chain joins TRBV28 and TRBJ2-7, with D possibly matching TRBD2 (6 bases). Trimming removed 6 bases at V and 0 bases at J, with 12 bases between. From germline, CDR1 is MDHEN and CDR2 SYDVKM. This CDR3 spans 14 amino acids. Here the CDR3 DNA reads TGTGCCAGCAGAAATAGCGGAAGCTCCTACGAGCAGTACGTC. It encodes CASRNSGSSYEQYV.

The rearrangement joins TRBV12-3 or TRBV12-4 to TRBJ2-2, with a tentative D call TRBD1 (5 bases). Trimming cost V 8 bases and J 4 bases, with 8 bases left between them. The CDR3 loop spans 12 amino acids. This CDR3 is CASQGFTGELFF. The CDR3, as DNA: TGTGCCAGCCAGGGATTCACCGGGGAGCTGTTTTTT.

This clonotype was picked up a small number of times. The chain carries TRBV7-9 and TRBJ2-4; D remains unclear. V gave up 5 bases and J gave up 6 bases, with 8 bases separating them. The CDR3 loop spans 12 amino acids. The germline gives CDR1 SEHNR, CDR2 FQNEAQ (reference sequence). CDR3 DNA sequence: TGTGCCAGCAGCGCCGACGGAAACATTCAGTACTTC. Translated: CASSADGNIQYF. Using reference TRBV7-9 and TRBJ2-4 for the parts outside the CDR3, the full variable domain is DTGVSQNPRHKITKRGQNVTFRCDPISEHNRLYWYRQTLGQGPEFLTYFQNEAQLEKSRLLSDRFSAERPKGSFSTLEIQRTEQGDSAMYLCASSADGNIQYFGAGTRLSVL.

This clonotype showed up just a few times. The chain uses TRBV19 and TRBJ1-1, with D possibly being TRBD1 (6 bases). V was pared by 6 bases and J by 6 bases, with 26 bases between. This CDR3 is built from 17 residues. Germline V gene sequence: CDR1 LNHDA, CDR2 SQIVND (reference sequence). The CDR3 region has the DNA TGTGCCAGTAGCCCCCGGGACACAAAAGAGGGTAGGGCTGAAGCTTTCTTT. It codes for CASSPRDTKEGRAEAFF.

This clonotype was detected a few times. The V call is TRBV15, the J call TRBJ2-2, with D hard to call. Trimming left V 0 bases short and J 8 bases short, with 7 bases between. Germline CDR1 and CDR2: LNHNV and YYDKDF (reference sequence). There are 13 residues in the CDR3. The CDR3 DNA sequence: TGTGCCACCAGCAGAGATTGGTCTGGGGAGCTGTTTTTT. It encodes CATSRDWSGELFF. Supplemented by reference TRBV15 and TRBJ2-2, the full variable domain reads DAMVIQNPRYQVTQFGKPVTLSCSQTLNHNVMYWYQQKSSQAPKLLFHYYDKDFNNEADTPDNFQSRRPNTSFCFLDIRSPGLGDTAMYLCATSRDWSGELFFGEGSRLTVL.

This clonotype was seen more than once but under ten times. The chain carries TRBV12-3 or TRBV12-4 and TRBJ1-2; tentatively, D is TRBD1 (6 bases). The CDR3 sequence is 13 residues long. Trimming removed 3 bases from V and 4 bases from J, with 9 bases in between. The CDR3 here is CASSFGTSYGYTF. The CDR3 nucleotides read TGTGCCAGCAGTTTCGGGACAAGCTATGGCTACACCTTC.

The table lists this clonotype with a few counts. The chain uses TRBV7-9 and TRBJ1-1; 8 bases are a match to TRBD1. The germline V gene encodes CDR1 SEHNR and CDR2 FQNEAQ (reference sequence). The CDR3 runs 16 residues. Germline trimming cut 5 bases from V and 4 bases from J; bases unmatched to any gene: 12. The CDR3 bases are TGTGCCAGCAGCCGTGTCCCTCGGACAGGGATCACTGAAGCTTTCTTT. Translation gives CASSRVPRTGITEAFF.

This clonotype showed up just a few times. The chain combines TRBV27 with TRBJ2-1; a weak D match, TRBD2 (5 bases). This CDR3 region has 15 residues. V was shortened by 0 bases and J by 9 bases, with 15 bases between the two germline ends. CDR1 is MNHEY, CDR2 SMNVEV, per germline (reference sequence). CDR3 loop: CASSLSSGLASEQFF. The CDR3 DNA reads as TGTGCCAGCAGTTTATCGTCTGGGCTAGCATCTGAGCAGTTCTTC.

The CDR3 is CASSETVVRAYEQYV. The DNA of the CDR3 is TGTGCCAGCAGTGAAACCGTGGTCAGAGCCTACGAGCAGTACGTC. This rearrangement joins TRBV6-1 to TRBJ2-7, with D hard to call. Germline assignment: CDR1 MNHNS and CDR2 SASEGT. The CDR3 is 15 amino acids. V lost 2 bases and J 2 bases, leaving 13 bases between the germline ends.